Each of the 8 T cell receptor beta chains below was sequenced from the same sample in a study of cytomegalovirus exposure and HLA in healthy donors. PCR was performed using 60 Vbeta and 13 Jbeta primers. The protocol was immunoSEQ multiplex PCR, while the TCRdb copy is restricted to in-frame clones and leaves out a portion. The sample includes 150,000 to 200,000 clones, 65% to 80% of them seen just once. The sample taken for sequencing was PBMCs. Receptors originate from a woman aged 45 to 65 in good health and CMV-seropositive.

This clone was found once. The CDR3 nucleotides read TGTGCCAGTAACAGGGTGGGAAGCAATCAGCCCCAGCATTTT. Its protein is CASNRVGSNQPQHF. V is TRBV19 and J is TRBJ1-5, with D possibly matching TRBD1 (6 bases). Per the germline V gene, CDR1 is LNHDA and CDR2 is SQIVND (reference sequence). The length of the CDR3 is 14 residues. The V end lost 7 bases, the J end lost 1 base, and 11 bases lay between the germline ends.

A remark on this clone: Mismatch with germline at one junction end may stem from a read error. This chain uses TRBV4-1 with TRBJ1-6; 9 bases agree with TRBD1. Looked up from germline, CDR1 is MGHRA and CDR2 is YSYEKL. This CDR3 comprises 15 residues. The CDR3: CASSQGQGKYSPLHF. The CDR3 bases are TGTGCCAGCAGCCAAGGACAGGGGAAGTATTCACCCCTCCACTTT.

The gene calls are TRBV6-5 and TRBJ2-7, with TRBD2 matching over 9 bases. Germline-derived CDR1 and CDR2 are MNHEY and SVGAGI. The junction had 7 bases not matched to a gene; V was cut back by 7 bases and J by 6 bases. This CDR3 has 13 amino acids. This CDR3 is CASTLSGGSEQYF. CDR3 DNA sequence: TGTGCCAGCACGCTTAGCGGGGGTTCCGAGCAGTACTTC.

The chain has TRBV6-5 and TRBJ1-2, with D hard to call. CDR1 is MNHEY, CDR2 SVGAGI, per germline. This CDR3 is built from 13 residues. The germline V and J ends were trimmed by 3 bases and 7 bases, with 12 bases remaining between them. The CDR3 is CASSYEGVSGYTF. The CDR3 DNA follows: TGTGCCAGCAGTTATGAGGGTGTGAGTGGCTACACCTTC.

The chain combines TRBV7-9 with TRBJ2-1; a weak D match, TRBD1 (5 bases). The CDR3 has 17 residues. The germline gives CDR1 SEHNR, CDR2 FQNEAQ (reference sequence). Trimming took 5 bases from V and 0 from J, leaving 17 bases between them. The CDR3 is CASSDSTSPSSYNEQFF. CDR3 in DNA: TGTGCCAGCAGCGACAGTACCTCTCCCAGCTCCTACAATGAGCAGTTCTTC. Using reference TRBV7-9 and TRBJ2-1 for the parts outside the CDR3, the full variable domain is DTGVSQNPRHKITKRGQNVTFRCDPISEHNRLYWYRQTLGQGPEFLTYFQNEAQLEKSRLLSDRFSAERPKGSFSTLEIQRTEQGDSAMYLCASSDSTSPSSYNEQFFGPGTRLTVL.

The chain couples TRBV19 to TRBJ2-2; 10 bases are shared with TRBD2. V lost 7 bases to trimming and J lost 6 bases; unmatched junction nucleotides: 11. In germline, CDR1 is LNHDA, CDR2 SQIVND (reference sequence). This CDR3 contains 16 residues. The CDR3 here is CASILAGGMPPGELFF. CDR3 in DNA: TGTGCCAGTATCTTAGCGGGGGGCATGCCCCCCGGGGAGCTGTTTTTT.

The CDR3 protein is CASSPQGTTQYF. In DNA form, the CDR3 reads TGTGCCAGCAGCCCACAGGGCACTACGCAGTATTTT. V is TRBV7-9 and J is TRBJ2-3, with D possibly matching TRBD1 (6 bases). The V end was cut by 5 bases, the J end by 8 bases, with 11 bases between. This CDR3 has 12 residues. Germline V gene lookup returns CDR1 SEHNR and CDR2 FQNEAQ (reference sequence).

This chain uses TRBV5-1 with TRBJ2-1; D is possibly TRBD2 (6 bases). The germline CDR1 and CDR2 sequences are SGHRS and YFSETQ. CDR3 length equals 16 residues. Trimming removed 2 bases at V and 15 bases at J, with 27 bases between. For the CDR3, the DNA is TGCGCCAGCAGCTTAGGCGGGACCCCGGCCGTTCAGGGACCGTTCTTC. This gives the protein CASSLGGTPAVQGPFF.